The 23 T cell receptor beta chains listed next were all sequenced from one sample in a study of Ad26.COV2.S vaccination and SARS-CoV-2 variants. The repertoire was sequenced with immunoSEQ multiplex PCR; TCRdb's copy has only in-frame clones and lacks some. The sample has 350,000 to 400,000 clones, over 75% seen once; the top ten hold approximately 1.9%. Treatment of the sample: roughly 19 received Ad26.COV2.S at low or high dose, single or two shots; roughly five received placebo; per-sample allocation not given. Material that was analyzed had been drawn on day 63 after the first vaccine or placebo injection. The sequencing used peripheral blood, collected in a trial of Ad26.COV2.S vaccine versus placebo. The origin of the receptors is a person aged 18-65 years who received the Ad26.COV2.S COVID-19 vaccine or a placebo.

The chain has TRBV6-2 or TRBV6-3 and TRBJ1-5; no clear D gene. The CDR3 length is 16 residues. CDR1 is MNHEY and CDR2 is SVGEGT in the germline V gene. The ends were cut back, 5 bases at V and 0 bases at J, with 14 bases in the middle. The CDR3 DNA sequence: TGTGCCAGCAGTAGCGTGGCAGCTTATAGCAATCAGCCCCAGCATTTT. Amino acids: CASSSVAAYSNQPQHF.

In its sample, this clone was seen once. The chain carries TRBV7-3 and TRBJ2-3; 8 bases align to TRBD2. The junction had 8 bases not matched to a gene; V was cut back by 2 bases and J by 7 bases. From germline, CDR1 is SGHTA and CDR2 FQGTGA. The CDR3 loop spans 15 amino acids. Written as DNA, the CDR3 is TGTGCCAGCAGCTTAGAAGCGGGAGCGGCGAATACGCAGTATTTT. Translation: CASSLEAGAANTQYF.

The V and J genes are TRBV30 and TRBJ1-2; D gene ambiguous. V was pared by 1 base and J by 1 base, with 7 bases between. The CDR3 covers 13 residues. CDR1 and CDR2 (germline): GTSNPN, SVGIG (reference sequence). As DNA, the CDR3 is TGTGCCTGGAGTGCCCGGGATAACTATGGCTACACCTTC. Its protein product is CAWSARDNYGYTF.

The rearrangement uses TRBV29-1 and TRBJ2-5, with TRBD1 matching 7 bases. CDR3 length equals 13 residues. J gave up 2 bases and V 6 bases, and 6 bases lay outside the gene matches. The germline CDR1 and CDR2 sequences are SQVTM and ANQGSEA. The CDR3 region has the DNA TGCAGCGTCCAGGGGGTCTATCAAGAGACCCAGTACTTC. Translated: CSVQGVYQETQYF.

The genes are TRBV11-2 and TRBJ2-5; D perhaps matches TRBD2 (5 bases). Germline CDR1 and CDR2: SGHAT and FQNNGV. V dropped 5 bases and J dropped 5 bases, with 15 bases sitting between them. The CDR3 runs 14 residues. In DNA, the CDR3 is TGTGCCAGCAGCCTCTTGGGAGTACGTGAGACCCAGTACTTC. Protein product: CASSLLGVRETQYF.

The chain combines TRBV6-1 with TRBJ1-1, with D perhaps TRBD1 (5 bases). The germline gives CDR1 MNHNS, CDR2 SASEGT. V lost 2 bases and J 4 bases, leaving 14 bases between the germline ends. The CDR3 totals 15 residues. The CDR3 protein is CASSERVREGTEAFF. In nucleotides, the CDR3 is TGTGCCAGCAGTGAAAGAGTCAGGGAGGGCACTGAAGCTTTCTTT.

V usage is TRBV6-5 and J usage is TRBJ2-7; 7 bases align to TRBD1. The trim removed 0 bases at V and 2 bases at J, leaving 4 bases unmatched. This CDR3 is 15 amino acids long. Germline V gene data show CDR1 as MNHEY and CDR2 as SVGAGI. CDR3: CASSYSGQGAYEQYF. For the CDR3, the DNA is TGTGCCAGCAGTTACTCGGGGCAGGGGGCCTACGAGCAGTACTTC.

The genes are TRBV2 and TRBJ2-7, with a tentative D call TRBD2 (5 bases). Per the germline V gene, CDR1 is SNHLY and CDR2 is FYNNEI. The CDR3 is 13 residues long. The V gene lost 2 bases and the J gene lost 3 bases, with 8 bases spanning the gap. The CDR3 region is CASSEHGLYEQYF. In nucleotides, the CDR3 is TGTGCCAGCAGTGAACACGGACTCTACGAGCAGTACTTC.

This clone was seen a few times. The chain uses TRBV6-4 and TRBJ1-5; D not resolved. The CDR3 spans 16 residues. Trimming removed 2 bases at V and 0 bases at J, with 11 bases between. Per the germline V gene, CDR1 is MRHNA and CDR2 is SNTAGT. The CDR3 DNA follows: TGTGCCAGCAGTGACCCGTGGGAGTTTAGCAATCAGCCCCAGCATTTT. Its translation: CASSDPWEFSNQPQHF.

This sequence joins TRBV11-3 and TRBJ1-2; D is uncertain. The CDR3 spans 13 residues. V lost 5 bases and J 4 bases, leaving 11 bases between the germline ends. CDR1 SGHNT and CDR2 YENEEA come from the germline V gene. Here the CDR3 reads CASSPTGPYGYTF. The CDR3 DNA follows: TGTGCCAGCAGCCCGACGGGTCCCTATGGCTACACCTTC.

The genes are TRBV10-3 and TRBJ2-1; 11 positions match TRBD2. The germline gives CDR1 ENHRY, CDR2 SYGVKD. The J segment lost 1 base and the V segment lost 10 bases, leaving 9 bases of the junction unmatched. This CDR3 has 16 amino acids. The CDR3 loop is CARTSGSPFSYNEQFF. The CDR3 DNA sequence: TGTGCCAGGACTAGCGGGTCCCCCTTTTCCTACAATGAGCAGTTCTTC.

CDR3 protein: CASSGGVLPHGYTF. The CDR3 DNA reads as TGTGCCAGCAGCGGCGGGGTCTTACCGCATGGCTACACCTTC. The chain carries TRBV5-4 and TRBJ1-2; D remains unclear. This CDR3 region has 14 residues. With 4 bases removed from V and 6 bases from J, the gap between germline ends came to 16 bases. Germline CDR1 is SGHNT and CDR2 is YYREEE (reference sequence).

This clone was picked up one time. This chain links TRBV18 with TRBJ2-1, with D maybe TRBD2 (5 bases). This CDR3 contains 15 residues. Per the germline V gene, CDR1 is KGHSH and CDR2 is LQKENI. Trimming left V 6 bases short and J 10 bases short, with 22 bases between. CDR3 DNA: TGTGCCAGCTCTCCTTCGGGCGGGTCCGGGATGGAGCAGTTCTTC. Protein product: CASSPSGGSGMEQFF. Full variable domain (rest looked up from reference TRBV18 and TRBJ2-1): NAGVMQNPRHLVRRRGQEARLRCSPMKGHSHVYWYRQLPEEGLKFMVYLQKENIIDESGMPKERFSAEFPKEGPSILRIQQVVRGDSAAYFCASSPSGGSGMEQFFGPGTRLTVL.

The chain recombines TRBV9 with TRBJ1-2, with D possibly TRBD1 on 5 matching bases. Germline CDR1 reads SGDLS; CDR2 reads YYNGEE. The CDR3 extends over 14 amino acids. V lost 4 bases to trimming and J lost 4 bases, with 14 bases between them. Written as DNA, the CDR3 is TGTGCCAGCAGCCCCTCCGAGGGACTCTATGGCTACACCTTC. It specifies CASSPSEGLYGYTF.

The chain employs TRBV5-1 and TRBJ2-7; D is perhaps TRBD1 (6 bases). V lost 4 bases, J lost 2 bases, and 13 bases lay in between. Germline CDR1 reads SGHRS; CDR2 reads YFSETQ. The CDR3 contains 14 residues. The CDR3 loop is CASSRTEVTYEQYF. In nucleotides, the CDR3 is TGCGCCAGCAGCCGGACAGAGGTTACCTACGAGCAGTACTTC.

This sequence joins TRBV7-9 and TRBJ1-6; no clear D. From germline, CDR1 is SEHNR and CDR2 FQNEAQ (reference sequence). The length of the CDR3 is 14 residues. The germline V and J ends were trimmed by 1 base and 8 bases, with 9 bases remaining between them. The CDR3 DNA reads TGTGCCAGCAGCTTAGTAGTGGGCGATTCACCCCTCCACTTT. Its translation: CASSLVVGDSPLHF.

V and J are TRBV7-3 and TRBJ2-3; D is uncertain. Germline V lookup: CDR1 SGHTA, CDR2 FQGTGA. CDR3 length equals 13 residues. The V end was cut by 5 bases, the J end by 6 bases, with 12 bases between. CDR3 loop: CASSRTLSDTQYF. The CDR3 bases are TGTGCCAGCAGCCGTACGTTATCGGATACGCAGTATTTT.

The chain carries TRBV19 and TRBJ1-2, with 7 bases identical to TRBD1. Germline CDR1 reads LNHDA; CDR2 reads SQIVND (reference sequence). CDR3 length: 14 residues. V gave up 4 bases and J gave up 5 bases; unmatched junction bases: 7. CDR3 amino acids: CASSTRQGTYGYTF. Here the CDR3 DNA reads TGTGCCAGTAGTACCCGACAGGGTACGTATGGCTACACCTTC. Using reference TRBV19 and TRBJ1-2 for the parts outside the CDR3, the full variable domain is DGGITQSPKYLFRKEGQNVTLSCEQNLNHDAMYWYRQDPGQGLRLIYYSQIVNDFQKGDIAEGYSVSREKKESFPLTVTSAQKNPTAFYLCASSTRQGTYGYTFGSGTRLTVV.

The chain joins TRBV7-6 to TRBJ2-2; 7 bases fit TRBD2. V dropped 1 base and J dropped 6; count of bases not matched to a gene: 5. There are 15 residues in the CDR3. Germline lookup yields CDR1 SGHVS and CDR2 FNYEAQ. CDR3 region: CASSLEAGSPGELFF. The CDR3 DNA sequence: TGTGCCAGCAGCTTAGAAGCGGGATCCCCCGGGGAGCTGTTTTTT. Full variable domain (missing parts from reference TRBV7-6 and TRBJ2-2): GAGVSQSPRYKVTKRGQDVALRCDPISGHVSLYWYRQALGQGPEFLTYFNYEAQQDKSGLPNDRFSAERPEGSISTLTIQRTEQRDSAMYRCASSLEAGSPGELFFGEGSRLTVL.

The rearrangement joins TRBV6-1 to TRBJ1-1; D is uncertain. Trimming left V 0 bases short and J 11 bases short, with 19 bases between. CDR1 and CDR2 (germline): MNHNS, SASEGT. This CDR3 has 15 amino acids. Written as DNA, the CDR3 is TGTGCCAGCAGTGAAGCCTGGCCAGGCCGCGAGACGGCTTTCTTT. It yields the protein CASSEAWPGRETAFF.

The chain recombines TRBV15 with TRBJ2-5; the D call may be TRBD1 or TRBD2 (5 bases each). Germline V lookup: CDR1 LNHNV, CDR2 YYDKDF (reference sequence). This CDR3 has 15 residues. V was cut by 1 base and J by 4 bases, with 13 bases left in between. The CDR3 sequence: CATSRVGTPRETQYF. As DNA, the CDR3 is TGTGCCACCAGCAGAGTTGGGACCCCTAGAGAGACCCAGTACTTC.

V gene TRBV4-1 combines with J gene TRBJ1-4; 7 bases match TRBD1. The CDR3 is made up of 16 amino acids. Germline V gene lookup returns CDR1 MGHRA and CDR2 YSYEKL. The V gene end was trimmed by 11 bases and the J gene end by 4 bases; junction bases not matched to a gene: 16. CDR3 residues: CASSPYRGAGNEKLFF. As DNA, the CDR3 is TGCGCCTCCAGCCCTTACAGGGGCGCGGGTAATGAAAAACTGTTTTTT.

The chain recombines TRBV30 with TRBJ2-7; 8 nucleotides align to TRBD1. V trimming: 5 bases; J trimming: 2 bases; junction bases outside the gene matches: 11. This CDR3 is built from 15 residues. Germline lookup yields CDR1 GTSNPN and CDR2 SVGIG (reference sequence). CDR3 sequence: CAWHREGTGTYEQYF. The CDR3 DNA sequence: TGTGCCTGGCATCGAGAGGGGACAGGAACCTACGAGCAGTACTTC.